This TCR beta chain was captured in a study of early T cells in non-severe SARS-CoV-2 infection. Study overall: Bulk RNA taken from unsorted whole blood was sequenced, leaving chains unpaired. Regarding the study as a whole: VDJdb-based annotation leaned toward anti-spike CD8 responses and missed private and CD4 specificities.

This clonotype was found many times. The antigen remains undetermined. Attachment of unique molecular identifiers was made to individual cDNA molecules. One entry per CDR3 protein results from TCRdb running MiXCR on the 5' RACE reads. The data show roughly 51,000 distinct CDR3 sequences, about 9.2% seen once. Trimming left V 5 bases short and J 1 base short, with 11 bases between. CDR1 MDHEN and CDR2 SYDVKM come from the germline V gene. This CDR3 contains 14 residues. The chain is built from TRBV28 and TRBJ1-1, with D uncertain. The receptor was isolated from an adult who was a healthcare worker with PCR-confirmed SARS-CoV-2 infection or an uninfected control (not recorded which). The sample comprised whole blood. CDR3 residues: CASSRWEANTEAFF. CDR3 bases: TGTGCCAGCAGTCGATGGGAGGCGAACACTGAAGCTTTCTTT.